A selection of T cell receptor beta chains follows, all from one sample in a study of cytomegalovirus exposure and HLA in healthy donors. TCRdb keeps only in-frame clones here, not all; method: immunoSEQ multiplex PCR. The data show about 140,000 clones, 70% to 85% seen once. Sequencing was carried out using PBMCs. Source of these receptors: a man younger than 45 in good health and CMV-seropositive. Each CDR3 is given with its conserved first and last residue. The D gene is left open where the match is weak. Expanded clones get a size class; other rows say once, few or many, or leave the size out.

clone_size	v_call	j_call	d_call	cdr3_nt	cdr3_aa
NA	TRBV14	TRBJ2-1	TRBD1	TGTGCCAGCAGCCAACCACGGGACAGCTCCTACAATGAGCAGTTCTTC	CASSQPRDSSYNEQFF
NA	TRBV11-2	TRBJ1-3	TRBD1	TGTGCCAGCAGATCATACAGGGGGCCTCGGGGAAACACCATATATTTT	CASRSYRGPRGNTIYF
NA	TRBV28	TRBJ1-2	NA	TGTGCCAGCAGTTTATTAGACTTATATGGCTACACCTTC	CASSLLDLYGYTF
few	TRBV28	TRBJ2-1	TRBD2	TGTGCCAGCAAAGGCGGGGGGAGCTCCTACAATGAGCAGTTCTTC	CASKGGGSSYNEQFF
NA	TRBV7-8	TRBJ1-5	TRBD1	TGTGCCAGCAGCCGGGACAGGGGGAGCAATCAGCCCCAGCATTTT	CASSRDRGSNQPQHF
NA	TRBV5-1	TRBJ2-5	NA	TGCGCCAGCAGCACAGCTAGCGTGGGAGAGACCCAGTACTTC	CASSTASVGETQYF
once	TRBV25-1	TRBJ2-1	NA	TGTGCCAGCAGTGTCCCAGGGGCACTCTCCTACAATGAGCAGTTCTTC	CASSVPGALSYNEQFF
NA	TRBV5-6	TRBJ2-2	TRBD2	TGTGCCAGCAGCCGAAGCGGGGGCCCGAACACCGGGGAGCTGTTTTTT	CASSRSGGPNTGELFF
NA	TRBV5-6	TRBJ1-3	TRBD1	TGTGCCAGCAGGTCGACAGGGCGAGGAAACACCATATATTTT	CASRSTGRGNTIYF
once	TRBV5-1	TRBJ2-7	NA	TGCGCCAGCAGTGCTAGCGTCAACTCCTACGAGCAGTACTTC	CASSASVNSYEQYF
NA	TRBV5-4	TRBJ2-3	TRBD1	TGTGCCAGCAGCATACCGGGACAGGGGGTAACAGATACGCAGTATTTT	CASSIPGQGVTDTQYF
NA	TRBV29-1	TRBJ2-5	NA	TGCAGCGCCCCGGGGGACCAAGAGACCCAGTACTTC	CSAPGDQETQYF
NA	TRBV9	TRBJ2-1	TRBD1	TGTGCCAGCAGCGGCGGGACAGGGCCGGTTGAGCAGTTCTTC	CASSGGTGPVEQFF
few	TRBV6-5	TRBJ1-2	NA	TGTGCCAGCAGTTCGGGGGTTTCCGATGGCTACACCTTC	CASSSGVSDGYTF
NA	TRBV6-6	TRBJ1-1	NA	TGTGCCAGCAGTTACCTTCGCCTTGACATGAACACTGAAGCTTTCTTT	CASSYLRLDMNTEAFF
NA	TRBV28	TRBJ2-7	TRBD1	TGTGCCAGCAGTCCCGGACAGGGAATCTACTACGAGCAGTACTTC	CASSPGQGIYYEQYF
NA	TRBV2	TRBJ2-7	TRBD2	TGTGCCAGCAGTACACTAGCGGGGGGTTCCTACGAGCAGTACTTC	CASSTLAGGSYEQYF
NA	TRBV5-4	TRBJ2-4	NA	TGTGCCAGCAGCTTGTTCCTAGCCAAAAACATTCAGTACTTC	CASSLFLAKNIQYF
NA	TRBV6-6	TRBJ2-7	NA	TGTGCCAGCAGTTACTCGAATCCCTCCCTCTCCTCCGAGCAGTACTTC	CASSYSNPSLSSEQYF
NA	TRBV18	TRBJ2-3	TRBD2	TGTGCCAGCTCACCACGTGACGGGAGGGTTCCTAGCACAGATACGCAGTATTTT	CASSPRDGRVPSTDTQYF
NA	TRBV28	TRBJ1-2	TRBD1	TGTGCCAGTAAGGGACAGCTGGTCTATGGCTACACCTTC	CASKGQLVYGYTF
once	TRBV7-9	TRBJ2-7	TRBD2	TGTGCCAGCAGCTGGGGAGGGTATGACTACGAGCAGTACTTC	CASSWGGYDYEQYF
NA	TRBV4-1	TRBJ2-3	TRBD2	TGCGCCAGCAGCCAAGATCTCGGGCGGGGGGTCACAGATACGCAGTATTTT	CASSQDLGRGVTDTQYF
NA	TRBV7-8	TRBJ2-2	NA	TGTGCCAGCAGCTTACGGGATCACCAGGGGACCGGGGAGCTGTTTTTT	CASSLRDHQGTGELFF
NA	TRBV5-4	TRBJ1-2	NA	TGTGCCAGCAGCTTGGGTGGGGGCGACTATGGCTACACCTTC	CASSLGGGDYGYTF
NA	TRBV28	TRBJ2-1	TRBD1	TGTGCCACCCTGACCCAGGGGGCCGCCGAACAGTTCTTC	CATLTQGAAEQFF
NA	TRBV25-1	TRBJ2-2	NA	TGTGCCAGCAGCAAATTCGGGAACACCGGGGAGCTGTTTTTT	CASSKFGNTGELFF
NA	TRBV11-3	TRBJ2-7	NA	TGTGCCAGCAGCTTACTTCCCGAGCGGTCCTACGAGCAGTACTTC	CASSLLPERSYEQYF
NA	TRBV7-8	TRBJ2-1	TRBD2	TGTGCCAGCAGCCTTATACTAGCGGGAGAGAGTGAGCAGTTCTTC	CASSLILAGESEQFF
few	TRBV4-2	TRBJ2-5	NA	TGTGCCAGCAGCCAAGGAGTAAGGGGGGGCCTGGGGGAGACCCAGTACTTC	CASSQGVRGGLGETQYF
few	TRBV5-1	TRBJ2-3	TRBD2	TGCGCCAGCAGAACTAGCGGTCTTCCTTCCCCAGATACGCAGTATTTT	CASRTSGLPSPDTQYF
NA	TRBV28	TRBJ2-2	TRBD1	TGTGCCAGCAGTTTAGATCCGGGACAGGGGATCGATACCGGGGAGCTGTTTTTT	CASSLDPGQGIDTGELFF
NA	TRBV6-5	TRBJ2-7	TRBD1	TGTGCCACCGGTGACAGGGTCTACGAGCAGTACTTC	CATGDRVYEQYF
NA	TRBV28	TRBJ2-3	NA	TGTGCCAGCAGTCCCGGACTGAGCACAGATACGCAGTATTTT	CASSPGLSTDTQYF
NA	TRBV7-8	TRBJ1-5	NA	TGTGCCAGCAGCTTATGGCCACAGGTTAGCAATCAGCCCCAGCATTTT	CASSLWPQVSNQPQHF
NA	TRBV2	TRBJ1-5	NA	TGTGCCAGCAGTGGTTCTCGGGATGATAATCAGCCCCAGCATTTT	CASSGSRDDNQPQHF
NA	TRBV5-1	TRBJ2-6	NA	TGCGCCAGCAGCTTGAGTCCGGGAGGGGCCAACGTCCTGACTTTC	CASSLSPGGANVLTF
NA	TRBV13	TRBJ2-2	NA	TGTGCCAGCAGCTTAGGGACAGCGAACACCGGGGAGCTGTTTTTT	CASSLGTANTGELFF
once	TRBV6-5	TRBJ2-1	TRBD2	TGTGCCAGCAGACTAGCGGGAGGTAGCTACAATGAGCAGTTCTTC	CASRLAGGSYNEQFF
NA	TRBV27	TRBJ2-3	NA	TGTGCCAGCAGTTTTCGAATCGTCAGGCGACCTTTCGATACGCAGTATTTT	CASSFRIVRRPFDTQYF
NA	TRBV2	TRBJ1-5	TRBD1	TGTGCCAGCAAGGGACAGGGAGATCAGCCCCAGCATTTT	CASKGQGDQPQHF
NA	TRBV30	TRBJ1-1	NA	TGTGCCTGGAATCACGCGGGCACTGAAGCTTTCTTT	CAWNHAGTEAFF
NA	TRBV9	TRBJ2-7	TRBD2	TGTGCCAGCAGCGTAGATGCTAGCGGGAGCTACGAGCAGTACTTC	CASSVDASGSYEQYF
once	TRBV28	TRBJ1-2	NA	TGTGCCAGCAGTTTAGGTGGAGCTAACTATGGCTACACCTTC	CASSLGGANYGYTF
few	TRBV11-3	TRBJ2-2	TRBD2	TGTGCCAGCAGCCAAGCCGGGACTAGCCTCTCCGGGGAGCTGTTTTTT	CASSQAGTSLSGELFF
NA	TRBV28	TRBJ1-3	NA	TGTGCCAGCAACATTCAGGGGAGAGGAAACACCATATATTTT	CASNIQGRGNTIYF
once	TRBV1	TRBJ2-7	NA	TGCACCAGCAGCCAAGACCTGCGGGAGAAGTACGAGCAGTACTTC	CTSSQDLREKYEQYF
NA	TRBV9	TRBJ2-1	TRBD2	TGTGCCAGCAGCGTAGCCCCATTAGCGGGAGCTATAAATGAGCAGTTCTTC	CASSVAPLAGAINEQFF
few	TRBV5-1	TRBJ1-4	NA	TGCGCCAGCAGCCGACCCGGGGGTGGTAATGAAAAACTGTTTTTT	CASSRPGGGNEKLFF
once	TRBV7-8	TRBJ2-6	NA	TGTGCCAGCAGCCCCCTAGGTCCCCGGAGCGGGGCCAACGTCCTGACTTTC	CASSPLGPRSGANVLTF
NA	TRBV27	TRBJ2-7	TRBD1	TGTGCCAGCAAGCCTTCCGGGACAGGGTATAGCGAGCAGTACTTC	CASKPSGTGYSEQYF
NA	TRBV6-4	TRBJ2-3	NA	TGTGCCAGCAGCCGGGACTGGGAAGATACGCAGTATTTT	CASSRDWEDTQYF
NA	TRBV7-3	TRBJ2-2	TRBD1	TGTGCCAGCAGCCCTCAGGGACAGGGGAGGGCCGGGGAGCTGTTTTTT	CASSPQGQGRAGELFF